The entry below describes one T cell receptor beta chain. The data are from a study of CD8 T cells in Susac syndrome. For the study at large: Roughly six sequenced Susac syndrome patients had clinically active disease, while roughly 8 were in remission.

V lost 3 bases and J lost 0, with 15 bases in between. Germline V gene lookup returns CDR1 SQVTM and CDR2 ANQGSEA. The CDR3 runs 16 residues. An amount of RNA that ranged from about 0.45 to 1 ug was reverse transcribed with random hexamers. TCRdb processed the immunoSEQ multiplex PCR reads anew with MiXCR; each CDR3 protein has one entry. The table records approximately 190,000 distinct CDR3 sequences, around 95% of them present only once. The V gene is TRBV29-1, the J gene TRBJ2-1; no firm D call. What was sequenced was CD8+ T cells from PBMCs. The origin of this receptor is a human donor with Susac syndrome. The CDR3 sequence: CSVDSRSQSSYNEQFF. The CDR3 DNA reads as TGCAGCGTTGATTCTAGGTCCCAAAGCTCCTACAATGAGCAGTTCTTC.